These T cell receptor beta chains were read from a single sample in a study of blood T cell repertoires in COVID-19. Sequencing was performed with immunoSEQ multiplex PCR; in TCRdb, only in-frame clones are kept and a portion is missing. The sample includes about 100,000 clones, roughly nine tenths seen only once; the top ten take about 6.9%. The sequencing input was peripheral blood. Source of these receptors: a man aged 30 to 45 in a cohort sampled during active COVID-19. CDR3s include the opening cysteine and the closing phenylalanine or tryptophan. D genes are given only for firm matches. A row's size may be missing; if present it is once, few, many or a size class.

j_gene: TRBJ1-3; v_gene: TRBV28; d_gene: -; len: 16; abundance: once; CDR3nt: TGTGCCAGCAGTTTGGGGGGGCGAATCTCTGGAAACACCATATATTTT; CDR3aa: CASSLGGRISGNTIYF
j_gene: TRBJ1-5; v_gene: TRBV11-3; d_gene: TRBD1; len: 17; abundance: once; CDR3nt: TGTGCCAGCAGGTACCCCGCGGGACAGGGGGCTAGACAGCCCCAGCATTTT; CDR3aa: CASRYPAGQGARQPQHF
j_gene: TRBJ2-7; v_gene: TRBV10-3; d_gene: TRBD2; len: 14; abundance: -; CDR3nt: TGTGCCATCAGTGAGTCGGGGGGGGGCTACGAGCAGTACTTC; CDR3aa: CAISESGGGYEQYF
j_gene: TRBJ2-1; v_gene: TRBV3-1/TRBV3-2; d_gene: TRBD2; len: 15; abundance: -; CDR3nt: TGTGCCAGCAGCCAAGGGCGGGGGGGACACAATGAGCAGTTCTTC; CDR3aa: CASSQGRGGHNEQFF
j_gene: TRBJ2-3; v_gene: TRBV5-1; d_gene: TRBD2; len: 16; abundance: -; CDR3nt: TGCGCCAGCAGCCCGGAGGGACTAGCCCACGGGGATACGCAGTATTTT; CDR3aa: CASSPEGLAHGDTQYF
j_gene: TRBJ2-1; v_gene: TRBV11-2; d_gene: TRBD1; len: 15; abundance: -; CDR3nt: TGTGCCAGCAGCAAAGCGGGACAGGGGGAAAATGAGCAGTTCTTC; CDR3aa: CASSKAGQGENEQFF
j_gene: TRBJ1-1; v_gene: TRBV5-1; d_gene: -; len: 18; abundance: -; CDR3nt: TGCGCCAGCAGCTTGGGGAGGTATGGCAGGGACATGAACACTGAAGCTTTCTTT; CDR3aa: CASSLGRYGRDMNTEAFF
j_gene: TRBJ1-4; v_gene: TRBV18; d_gene: -; len: 14; abundance: -; CDR3nt: TGTGCCAGCTCACCTCCAGGGGCGAATGAAAAACTGTTTTTT; CDR3aa: CASSPPGANEKLFF
j_gene: TRBJ1-4; v_gene: TRBV7-2; d_gene: TRBD1; len: 14; abundance: -; CDR3nt: TGTGCCAGCAGTCTACCCACAGGGGGTGAAAAACTGTTTTTT; CDR3aa: CASSLPTGGEKLFF
j_gene: TRBJ2-1; v_gene: TRBV7-3; d_gene: TRBD2; len: 16; abundance: -; CDR3nt: TGTGCCAGCAGCGCCGCCGGGACTAGAAGCACAAGTGAGCAGTTCTTC; CDR3aa: CASSAAGTRSTSEQFF
j_gene: TRBJ1-2; v_gene: TRBV28; d_gene: TRBD1; len: 14; abundance: once; CDR3nt: TGTGCCAGCAGTTTAGTGCAACAGGGGCATGGCTACACCTTC; CDR3aa: CASSLVQQGHGYTF
j_gene: TRBJ1-1; v_gene: TRBV4-3; d_gene: -; len: 17; abundance: -; CDR3nt: TGCGCCAGCAGCCAAGATGCGGGGAGACGGGGGAACACTGAAGCTTTCTTT; CDR3aa: CASSQDAGRRGNTEAFF
j_gene: TRBJ2-3; v_gene: TRBV7-6; d_gene: TRBD2; len: 15; abundance: -; CDR3nt: TGTGCCAGCAGCCTCCTAGCGGGGGGCACAGATACGCAGTATTTT; CDR3aa: CASSLLAGGTDTQYF
j_gene: TRBJ2-3; v_gene: TRBV6-1; d_gene: TRBD1; len: 17; abundance: few; CDR3nt: TGTGCCAGCAGTGAAGCCTCCGGGACAGGGGCCACAGATACGCAGTATTTT; CDR3aa: CASSEASGTGATDTQYF
j_gene: TRBJ1-1; v_gene: TRBV7-9; d_gene: TRBD1; len: 15; abundance: once; CDR3nt: TGTGCCAGCAGCTTACCGGGACAGGCCAACACTGAAGCTTTCTTT; CDR3aa: CASSLPGQANTEAFF
j_gene: TRBJ1-6; v_gene: TRBV2; d_gene: TRBD1; len: 16; abundance: -; CDR3nt: TGTGCCAGCAGTGCCGTGGGACAGGGGGCCGGTTCACCCCTCCACTTT; CDR3aa: CASSAVGQGAGSPLHF
j_gene: TRBJ1-4; v_gene: TRBV4-3; d_gene: -; len: 16; abundance: -; CDR3nt: TGCGCCAGCAGCCAAGATTTGCCCGGAGCCGTTGAAAAACTGTTTTTT; CDR3aa: CASSQDLPGAVEKLFF
j_gene: TRBJ2-7; v_gene: TRBV5-6; d_gene: TRBD1; len: 15; abundance: -; CDR3nt: TGTGCCAGCAGCTCCGGGACAGGGGGACCCTACGAGCAGTACTTC; CDR3aa: CASSSGTGGPYEQYF
j_gene: TRBJ2-5; v_gene: TRBV11-1; d_gene: TRBD2; len: 16; abundance: -; CDR3nt: TGTGCCAGCAGCCCTGCGGGGGGGGCGCCGGGAGAGACCCAGTACTTC; CDR3aa: CASSPAGGAPGETQYF
j_gene: TRBJ1-5; v_gene: TRBV2; d_gene: TRBD1; len: 14; abundance: -; CDR3nt: TGTGCCAGCAGCCCCGACAGGGGGCCTCAGCCCCAGCATTTT; CDR3aa: CASSPDRGPQPQHF
j_gene: TRBJ2-3; v_gene: TRBV7-2; d_gene: TRBD1; len: 16; abundance: -; CDR3nt: TGTGCCAGCAGCTTGGGTTGGGACAGGGACTCAGATACGCAGTATTTT; CDR3aa: CASSLGWDRDSDTQYF
j_gene: TRBJ2-7; v_gene: TRBV7-2; d_gene: -; len: 14; abundance: -; CDR3nt: TGTGCCAGCAGTTTGGATAGCATCATATACGAGCAGTACTTC; CDR3aa: CASSLDSIIYEQYF